This is a list of T cell receptor beta chains from one sample in a study of shared clonotypes between healthy human individuals. The assay was immunoSEQ multiplex PCR, and TCRdb's table has in-frame clones only and misses some. This sample has roughly 1,100,000 clones, with about 70% found just once. Sequences were obtained from memory CD4+ T cells sorted from blood. All receptors come from a man aged 18 to 30 in good health. Each CDR3 is given with its conserved first and last residue. A D gene is named only where the DNA matches it firmly. The size entry is marked missing in some rows and otherwise reads once, few, many or a size class.

TRBJ2-3 once TRBV5-1 TRBD2 TGCGCCAGCAGCTTGGCCCGGGGGGTAGGCACAGATACGCAGTATTTT CASSLARGVGTDTQYF
TRBJ2-3 - TRBV6-1 - TGTGCCAGCAGCGGATACCGGGCAGATACGCAGTATTTT CASSGYRADTQYF
TRBJ2-7 - TRBV28 TRBD1 TGTGCCAGCAGCGGACAGGGGGGTTCGTTCTCCTACGAGCAGTACTTC CASSGQGGSFSYEQYF
TRBJ2-1 - TRBV18 TRBD2 TGTGCCAGCTCACCGGGACTAGCGGGGTTGGATGAGCAGTTCTTC CASSPGLAGLDEQFF
TRBJ1-5 few TRBV10-3 TRBD1 TGTGCCATCAGTGAGGGGGACAGCTTCAATCAGCCCCAGCATTTT CAISEGDSFNQPQHF
TRBJ2-3 once TRBV28 TRBD1 TGTGCCGCCACCTGGGACAGGTTAGCAGATACGCAGTATTTT CAATWDRLADTQYF
TRBJ2-3 - TRBV11-3 TRBD1 TGTGCCAGCAGCACCGACAGGGGCGATACGCAGTATTTT CASSTDRGDTQYF
TRBJ1-5 few TRBV2 - TGTGCCAGCAGTCCTACAGGGAGGGGGCAGCCCCAGCATTTT CASSPTGRGQPQHF
TRBJ2-1 once TRBV7-2 - TGTGCCAGCAGCTTAGAGGGGAGGAAGAATGAGCAGTTCTTC CASSLEGRKNEQFF
TRBJ1-5 few TRBV6-5 - TGTGCCAGCAGTCGGCGGCCAGATAATCAGCCCCAGCATTTT CASSRRPDNQPQHF
TRBJ1-2 - TRBV6-1 - TGTGCCAGCAGTGAATTAAACGGGGGTGGGTATGGCTACACCTTC CASSELNGGGYGYTF
TRBJ1-1 few TRBV30 TRBD1 TGTGCCGGCGACGGAGGGGCAAGGGGGCAGGCTTTCTTT CAGDGGARGQAFF
TRBJ2-5 - TRBV5-5 TRBD1 TGTGCCAGCAGTTCGGAGGGACAGGGGGAGACCCAGTACTTC CASSSEGQGETQYF
TRBJ2-3 - TRBV6-5 - TGTGCCGCCCGTAGGAGTAACACAGATACGCAGTATTTT CAARRSNTDTQYF
TRBJ1-6 - TRBV2 - TGTGCCAGCATAGGGACACTACTTAAACTAGTCTCACCCCTCCACTTT CASIGTLLKLVSPLHF
TRBJ2-5 once TRBV6-6 - TGTGCCAGCAGGGCAGGGGATGGCCAGTACTTC CASRAGDGQYF
TRBJ2-1 - TRBV11-2 TRBD2 TGTGCCAGCAGCCCTAGCGGGGGGGGGTACAATGAGCAGTTCTTC CASSPSGGGYNEQFF
TRBJ2-5 - TRBV6-5 - TGTGCCAGCAGTTACACCGCGGTCCAAGAGACCCAGTACTTC CASSYTAVQETQYF
TRBJ1-4 once TRBV29-1 - TGCAGCGTTGCGGGGGTAGGTGAAAAACTGTTTTTT CSVAGVGEKLFF
TRBJ1-1 - TRBV4-3 TRBD1 TGCGCCAGCAGCGACGAAACTACAGGGGCCCAAGCTTTCTTT CASSDETTGAQAFF
TRBJ2-3 once TRBV7-2 TRBD2 TGTGCCAGCAGCTCCCGGATCGGGGGAGGGCCAGTCGATACGCAGTATTTT CASSSRIGGGPVDTQYF
TRBJ2-6 - TRBV18 - TGTGCCAGCTCACCACCGTCGGGGGCCCGCTTCGGTGGGGCCAACGTCCTGACTTTC CASSPPSGARFGGANVLTF
TRBJ1-2 - TRBV27 TRBD1 TGTGCCAGCAGCCCGGGGACAGGGGTGGGCGGCTACACCTTC CASSPGTGVGGYTF
TRBJ1-2 - TRBV6-5 - TGTGCCAGCACTGGCCGCGGGGTAAATGGCTACACCTTC CASTGRGVNGYTF
TRBJ2-7 once TRBV2 - TGTGCCAGCAGTGTTCAGGGGATCCACGAGCAGTACTTC CASSVQGIHEQYF
TRBJ2-5 - TRBV2 - TGTGCCAGCAGTGAAAGGGATCGGGGAGGTGAGACCCAGTACTTC CASSERDRGGETQYF
TRBJ1-6 - TRBV19 - TGTGCCAGTACCCCGGGGGACACTATCCAATCACCCCTCCACTTT CASTPGDTIQSPLHF
TRBJ1-1 - TRBV7-9 TRBD1 TGTGCCAGCACCCTCGGGCAGGGGGTTGTTTCGAACACTGAAGCTTTCTTT CASTLGQGVVSNTEAFF
TRBJ2-5 few TRBV4-3 - TGCGCCAGCAGCCAAGATGGTGGAGAGACCCAGTACTTC CASSQDGGETQYF
TRBJ2-5 - TRBV7-2 - TGTGCCAGCAGCCGAGAGGGGGGACTCAGCCAAGAGACCCAGTACTTC CASSREGGLSQETQYF
TRBJ1-1 many TRBV6-1 - TGTGCCAGCAGTGCAGGGGATGGCCCAGAAGCTTTCTTT CASSAGDGPEAFF
TRBJ2-2 - TRBV11-2 - TGTGCCAGCAGGTGGGGAGGAGAGGCCGGGGAGCTGTTTTTT CASRWGGEAGELFF
TRBJ1-1 - TRBV6-6 - TGTGCCAGCACCGAACAGGGCGGCACTGAAGCTTTCTTT CASTEQGGTEAFF
TRBJ2-7 - TRBV7-9 - TGTGCCAGCAGCTTCGCGGGGAACTCCTACGAGCAGTACTTC CASSFAGNSYEQYF
TRBJ2-5 - TRBV10-2 TRBD2 TGCGCCAGCAGTAGAGGGCTAGCGGGGGGGCCTTACCCCTCAGAGACCCAGTACTTC CASSRGLAGGPYPSETQYF
TRBJ2-5 - TRBV5-1 TRBD2 TGCGCCAGCAGCACTGGGACTAGCGGGAGAGGGACCCAGTACTTC CASSTGTSGRGTQYF
TRBJ2-3 - TRBV20-1 - TGCAGTGCTAGTAGCGTGGATACGCAGTATTTT CSASSVDTQYF
TRBJ2-1 - TRBV18 - TGTGCCAGCTCATTTTCTAGAACTGAGAACAATGAGCAGTTCTTC CASSFSRTENNEQFF
TRBJ1-1 - TRBV4-1 - TGCGCCAGCAGCCAAGAGCCGACAGGTTCCGGGAGGGACACTGAAGCTTTCTTT CASSQEPTGSGRDTEAFF
TRBJ1-1 - TRBV19 - TGTGCCAGTAGTTCCAGCAGGGGCAATTCGGGCACTGAAGCTTTCTTT CASSSSRGNSGTEAFF